The entry below describes one TCR beta chain. The sample originates from a study of shared T cell receptors in the human thymus. Measured with immunoSEQ multiplex PCR; TCRdb has only the in-frame clones, and not every one. The sample holds 720,000 or so clones, approximately 83% seen once. The CDR3 is made up of 17 amino acids. Trimming cost V 0 bases and J 9 bases, with 21 bases left between them. The germline gives CDR1 WNHNN, CDR2 SYGVQD (reference sequence). The same sample was also used in a study of human thymus T cells. In that study: Infants served as donors; they were healthy and Finnish and were having corrective surgery for congenital heart defects. Corrective cardiac surgery supplied the resected thymus tissue. An apparent bias in V and J gene usage was seen in thymic and blood repertoires. Related work found strong thymic repertoire overlap between unrelated individuals.

V usage is TRBV10-1 and J usage is TRBJ2-1; D is perhaps TRBD2 (7 bases). Source material: thymocytes. This receptor was identified in a girl under three years old with a congenital heart defect. Here the CDR3 reads CASSESKYGGQSGEQFF. The CDR3 region has the DNA TGCGCCAGCAGTGAGTCGAAGTACGGGGGGCAAAGCGGTGAGCAGTTCTTC.